These 17 T cell receptor beta chains were sequenced from one sample in a study of blood T cells in healthy people across ages. Combining a sample-barcoded 5' primer with a J-beta primer mix, a second PCR ran for about 7 to 11 cycles. One entry per CDR3 protein, called by TCRdb with MiXCR from the 5' RACE reads. This table holds some 1.5 million distinct CDR3 sequences, about 42% found once. Material for sequencing was blood. These receptors were obtained from a woman in her late teens or twenties in good health.

This chain joins TRBV9 and TRBJ2-3, with 8 bases matching TRBD2. V gave up 0 bases and J gave up 5 bases; unmatched junction bases: 5. Germline V gene lookup returns CDR1 SGDLS and CDR2 YYNGEE. CDR3 length: 15 residues. This CDR3 is CASSVDDGRGDTQYF. The CDR3 coding sequence is TGTGCCAGCAGCGTAGACGACGGGAGGGGAGATACGCAGTATTTT.

This clonotype came up a few times. The genes are TRBV13 and TRBJ2-1; no definite D call. V gave up 3 bases and J gave up 5 bases, with 11 bases separating them. Germline V gives CDR1 PRHDT, CDR2 FYEKMQ (reference sequence). The CDR3 has 14 residues. CDR3 nucleotides: TGTGCCAGCAGCTTGACAAGTCTAGACAATGAGCAGTTCTTC. Protein sequence: CASSLTSLDNEQFF.

The chain carries TRBV7-2 and TRBJ2-3, with TRBD1 as a possible D gene (6 bases). Germline V CDR1 and CDR2: SGHTA, FQGNSA. V was clipped by 3 bases and J by 4 bases, with 11 bases between them. The CDR3 extends over 14 amino acids. The CDR3 bases are TGTGCCAGCAGCTTCACAGGGTTAGCAGATACGCAGTATTTT. This translates into CASSFTGLADTQYF.

The J gene is TRBJ2-3, the V gene TRBV12-3 or TRBV12-4; no clear D. V dropped 3 bases and J dropped 2 bases, with 15 bases sitting between them. This CDR3 is 16 amino acids long. CDR3 loop: CASSFGVFTDTDTQYF. CDR3 DNA: TGTGCCAGCAGTTTCGGTGTTTTTACGGACACAGATACGCAGTATTTT.

The chain joins TRBV29-1 to TRBJ1-2; 8 bases align to TRBD1. Germline lookup yields CDR1 SQVTM and CDR2 ANQGSEA. V lost 6 bases and J lost 1; bases outside the gene matches: 10. The CDR3 is 15 amino acids. This chain's CDR3 is CSVAGQGSGNYGYTF. In DNA form, the CDR3 reads TGCAGCGTAGCAGGACAGGGCTCCGGTAACTATGGCTACACCTTC. Full variable domain (rest looked up from reference TRBV29-1 and TRBJ1-2): SAVISQKPSRDICQRGTSLTIQCQVDSQVTMMFWYRQQPGQSLTLIATANQGSEATYESGFVIDKFPISRPNLTFSTLTVSNMSPEDSSIYLCSVAGQGSGNYGYTFGSGTRLTVV.

A note on this clonotype: The junction and the germline gene differ at one end; a read error may be behind it. The chain employs TRBV20-1 and TRBJ1-1; TRBD1 matches at 10 bases. Germline V gives CDR1 DFQATT, CDR2 SNEGSKA (reference sequence). The CDR3 covers 10 residues. The CDR3 bases are TGCAGTGCGGACAGGGGGAAAGCTCTCTTT. It yields the protein CSADRGKALF.

This chain joins TRBV7-9 and TRBJ2-1; D uncertain. CDR3 length: 13 residues. Trimming stripped 7 bases from V and 2 bases from J, with 9 bases between. CDR1 and CDR2 (germline): SEHNR, FQNEAQ (reference sequence). CDR3 region: CASTSRTYNEQFF. In nucleotides, the CDR3 is TGTGCCAGCACCTCCCGCACCTACAATGAGCAGTTCTTC.

The V call is TRBV5-1, the J call TRBJ2-4, with D maybe TRBD1 (5 bases). The CDR3 is 14 residues long. CDR1 is SGHRS and CDR2 is YFSETQ in the germline V gene. V was shortened by 4 bases and J by 6 bases, with 14 bases between the two germline ends. This CDR3 is CASSETTEGNIQYF. CDR3 coding DNA: TGCGCCAGCAGCGAAACGACAGAAGGAAACATTCAGTACTTC.

This clonotype has only a few counts. The J gene is TRBJ2-5, the V gene TRBV6-2 or TRBV6-3; the D gene could be TRBD1 or TRBD2 (7 bases each). The better agreement between TRBJ2-4 and the DNA end casts doubt on the J call. This CDR3 is built from 13 residues. From germline, CDR1 is MNHEY and CDR2 SVGEGT. CDR3 sequence reads: CASRTTGEGIQYF. For the CDR3, the DNA is TGTGCCAGCAGGACCACAGGGGAGGGCATTCAGTACTTC.

The chain is built from TRBV7-2 and TRBJ1-1; no firm D call. Trimming cost V 1 base and J 7 bases, with 7 bases left between them. Germline V CDR1 and CDR2: SGHTA, FQGNSA. This CDR3 has 12 residues. CDR3 residues: CASSLDAGEAFF. The CDR3 coding sequence is TGTGCCAGCAGCTTAGATGCCGGTGAAGCTTTCTTT.

This chain uses TRBV7-2 with TRBJ1-5; a weak D match, TRBD1 (6 bases). Deletions cut 5 bases from V and 11 bases from J, with 19 bases between. The CDR3 contains 14 residues. Germline V gene sequence: CDR1 SGHTA, CDR2 FQGNSA. CDR3 DNA: TGTGCCAGCAGCCCTCAGGGGACCCATCGGGCCCAGCATTTT. Translated, it gives CASSPQGTHRAQHF.

The V and J genes are TRBV28 and TRBJ1-4, with D perhaps TRBD1 (6 bases). Germline V gene data show CDR1 as MDHEN and CDR2 as SYDVKM. The ends were cut back, 4 bases at V and 2 bases at J, with 11 bases in the middle. The CDR3 is made up of 15 amino acids. The chain's CDR3 is CASSSPGQTNEKLFF. The CDR3 DNA reads TGTGCCAGCAGTTCCCCAGGACAGACTAATGAAAAACTGTTTTTT.

The chain uses TRBV21-1 and TRBJ2-3; the D call of TRBD1 is as the table states it, not checked on the DNA. TRBV21-1 is assigned pseudogene status. The CDR3 runs 17 residues. This CDR3 is CASSTGQGEHITDTQYF. In DNA form, the CDR3 reads TGTGCCAGCAGCACGGGACAGGGGGAGCACATTACAGATACGCAGTATTTT.

The chain couples TRBV20-1 to TRBJ2-2; weak D call: TRBD1 (5 bases). Germline lookup yields CDR1 DFQATT and CDR2 SNEGSKA (reference sequence). There are 14 residues in the CDR3. V was shortened by 6 bases and J by 4 bases, with 15 bases between the two germline ends. The CDR3 spells CSAPPPTGTGELFF. The CDR3 DNA sequence: TGCAGTGCCCCTCCCCCAACAGGCACCGGGGAGCTGTTTTTT.

This clonotype was detected only a few times. The chain recombines TRBV10-3 with TRBJ1-1; D gene unclear. Germline-derived CDR1 and CDR2 are ENHRY and SYGVKD. V lost 6 bases, J lost 0 bases, and 11 bases lay in between. The CDR3 covers 14 residues. CDR3 nucleotides: TGTGCCATCAGCGCCGCTGTGGTGAACACTGAAGCTTTCTTT. This codes for CAISAAVVNTEAFF.

The chain recombines TRBV19 with TRBJ2-7; D is uncertain. V shed 1 base and J shed 5 bases, with 9 bases lying between them. The CDR3 sequence is 13 residues long. The V gene's germline CDR1 is LNHDA and CDR2 SQIVND (reference sequence). CDR3 DNA sequence: TGTGCCAGTAGTATAGGGTCAATCAACGAGCAGTACTTC. It translates to CASSIGSINEQYF. The variable domain in full, completed from reference TRBV19 and TRBJ2-7, reads DGGITQSPKYLFRKEGQNVTLSCEQNLNHDAMYWYRQDPGQGLRLIYYSQIVNDFQKGDIAEGYSVSREKKESFPLTVTSAQKNPTAFYLCASSIGSINEQYFGPGTRLTVT.

The chain uses TRBV2 and TRBJ2-3; D is uncertain. The V end was cut by 7 bases, the J end by 2 bases, with 7 bases between. Germline CDR1 SNHLY, CDR2 FYNNEI. The CDR3 is made up of 12 amino acids. Here the CDR3 reads CASKTLTDTQYF. The CDR3 DNA reads as TGTGCCAGCAAAACCCTCACAGATACGCAGTATTTT.